This passage covers 29 T cell receptor beta chains from one sample sequenced in a study of cytomegalovirus exposure and HLA in healthy donors. 60 Vbeta and 13 Jbeta primers were used in PCR. Clones were sequenced by immunoSEQ multiplex PCR, and TCRdb holds only the in-frame ones, with some missing. The data show 60,000 or so clones, about 90% seen once. Input material: PBMCs. All receptors derive from a young man in good health and CMV-seropositive.

The gene calls are TRBV9 and TRBJ1-1; D is uncertain. This CDR3 comprises 14 residues. The germline CDR1 and CDR2 sequences are SGDLS and YYNGEE. Trimming left V 0 bases short and J 1 base short, with 7 bases between. CDR3 coding DNA: TGTGCCAGCAGCGTAGCACAGTGGAACACTGAAGCTTTCTTT. Translation gives CASSVAQWNTEAFF.

The CDR3 region has the DNA TGTGCCAGCAGGCGGACAGGGAACTATGGCTACACCTTC. As protein: CASRRTGNYGYTF. The chain is built from TRBV2 and TRBJ1-2, with 8 bases lining up with TRBD1. CDR1 SNHLY and CDR2 FYNNEI come from the germline V gene. Germline trimming cut 6 bases from V and 2 bases from J; bases unmatched to any gene: 2. The CDR3 is made up of 13 amino acids. Combining the CDR3 with reference TRBV2 and TRBJ1-2 gives the whole variable domain EPEVTQTPSHQVTQMGQEVILRCVPISNHLYFYWYRQILGQKVEFLVSFYNNEISEKSEIFDDQFSVERPDGSNFTLKIRSTKLEDSAMYFCASRRTGNYGYTFGSGTRLTVV.

This chain links TRBV7-3 with TRBJ2-2, with D possibly matching TRBD2 (5 bases). Germline V lookup: CDR1 SGHTA, CDR2 FQGTGA. The length of the CDR3 is 16 residues. With 4 bases removed from V and 0 bases from J, the gap between germline ends came to 12 bases. CDR3 amino acids: CASSSLNGANTGELFF. The CDR3 bases are TGTGCCAGCAGCTCGCTAAACGGGGCGAACACCGGGGAGCTGTTTTTT. Based on the CDR3 plus reference TRBV7-3 and TRBJ2-2, the full variable domain is GAGVSQTPSNKVTEKGKYVELRCDPISGHTALYWYRQSLGQGPEFLIYFQGTGAADDSGLPNDRFFAVRPEGSVSTLKIQRTERGDSAVYLCASSSLNGANTGELFFGEGSRLTVL.

The chain has TRBV6-1 and TRBJ1-5, with D tentatively TRBD1 (5 bases). Deletions cut 6 bases from V and 2 bases from J, with 14 bases between. This CDR3 comprises 15 residues. Germline values: CDR1 MNHNS, CDR2 SASEGT. The CDR3 is CASRFLGHGNQPQHF. The CDR3 nucleotides are TGTGCCAGCAGATTCCTAGGACACGGCAATCAGCCCCAGCATTTT.

The chain carries TRBV2 and TRBJ1-2, with unresolved D. The CDR3 covers 11 residues. Germline lookup yields CDR1 SNHLY and CDR2 FYNNEI. Trimming left V 0 bases short and J 11 bases short, with 7 bases between. CDR3 nucleotide sequence: TGTGCCAGCAGTGAAGCGCCTAGGTACACCTTC. This codes for CASSEAPRYTF.

The genes are TRBV5-1 and TRBJ1-5, with 9 bases lining up with TRBD1. The junction had 5 bases not matched to a gene; V was cut back by 3 bases and J by 4 bases. The CDR3 is 15 amino acids. CDR1 SGHRS and CDR2 YFSETQ come from the germline V gene. This CDR3 reads CASSSGTGLNQPQHF. Written as DNA, the CDR3 is TGCGCCAGCAGCTCCGGGACAGGGCTAAATCAGCCCCAGCATTTT.

The chain links TRBV5-1 to TRBJ2-7; 7 bases align to TRBD2. CDR1 SGHRS and CDR2 YFSETQ come from the germline V gene. The V gene end was trimmed by 1 base and the J gene end by 0 bases; junction bases not matched to a gene: 4. This CDR3 has 15 residues. CDR3 protein: CASSLSSGSSYEQYF. CDR3 nucleotide sequence: TGCGCCAGCAGCTTGTCTAGCGGAAGCTCCTACGAGCAGTACTTC.

The chain joins TRBV5-1 to TRBJ2-7, with D unresolved. V was shortened by 7 bases and J by 6 bases, with 5 bases between the two germline ends. This CDR3 contains 9 residues. The V gene's germline CDR1 is SGHRS and CDR2 YFSETQ. The DNA for the CDR3 is TGCGCCAGCCGAGGCGAGCAGTACTTC. This codes for CASRGEQYF.

This clone has just a few counts. The chain combines TRBV5-6 with TRBJ1-1, with D possibly being TRBD1 (6 bases). This CDR3 contains 16 residues. The V end lost 3 bases, the J end lost 4 bases, and 19 bases lay between the germline ends. The germline V gene encodes CDR1 SGHDT and CDR2 YYEEEE. DNA of the CDR3: TGTGCCAGCAGCTCGGGACCAGACAGGTTGAGCACTGAAGCTTTCTTT. It specifies CASSSGPDRLSTEAFF.

The rearrangement uses TRBV5-1 and TRBJ2-7; 10 bases are a match to TRBD2. CDR1 and CDR2 from the germline V gene are SGHRS and YFSETQ. The trim removed 4 bases at V and 1 base at J, leaving 8 bases unmatched. This CDR3 comprises 16 residues. The CDR3 spells CASSPKLAGTSYEQYF. CDR3 nucleotides: TGCGCCAGCAGCCCGAAACTAGCGGGGACTTCCTACGAGCAGTACTTC. The whole variable domain, filled in from reference TRBV5-1 and TRBJ2-7, reads KAGVTQTPRYLIKTRGQQVTLSCSPISGHRSVSWYQQTPGQGLQFLFEYFSETQRNKGNFPGRFSGRQFSNSRSEMNVSTLELGDSALYLCASSPKLAGTSYEQYFGPGTRLTVT.

The J gene is TRBJ2-5, the V gene TRBV9; maybe TRBD2 (6 bases). The DNA matches TRBJ2-7 better at its end, which makes the J call doubtful. The CDR3 extends over 14 amino acids. Germline loops: CDR1 SGDLS, CDR2 YYNGEE. CDR3 in DNA: TGTGCCAGCAGCGGGGGGGACTTCCCTTACGAGCAGTACTTC. Translating gives CASSGGDFPYEQYF.

CDR3 sequence (DNA): TGTGCCACCAGCAGAGGGCTAGCGGGAGGAGGTGAGACCCAGTACTTC. Its protein product is CATSRGLAGGGETQYF. This chain connects TRBV15 to TRBJ2-5, with TRBD2 matching over 11 bases. Trimming at V came to 1 base and at J to 5 bases, leaving 6 bases not matched to a gene. The CDR3 consists of 16 residues. Per the germline V gene, CDR1 is LNHNV and CDR2 is YYDKDF (reference sequence).

This clone was counted between two and nine times. This sequence joins TRBV5-6 and TRBJ1-1, with 7 bases matching TRBD1. The germline V gene has CDR1 SGHDT and CDR2 YYEEEE. The CDR3 is made up of 14 amino acids. V was clipped by 1 base and J by 4 bases; unmatched bases: 4. CDR3 amino acids: CASSLRGRSTEAFF. CDR3 in DNA: TGTGCCAGCAGCTTGAGGGGGCGAAGCACTGAAGCTTTCTTT.

This clone was counted only a few times. V is TRBV6-1 and J is TRBJ1-3, with 7 nucleotides matching TRBD1. V gave up 1 base and J gave up 7 bases; unmatched junction bases: 7. This CDR3 contains 15 residues. Looked up from germline, CDR1 is MNHNS and CDR2 is SASEGT. Here the CDR3 reads CASSEGAGGGNTIYF. Written as DNA, the CDR3 is TGTGCCAGCAGTGAAGGGGCAGGGGGAGGCAACACCATATATTTT.

This clone was detected only once. The V call is TRBV7-6, the J call TRBJ2-3; weak D call: TRBD2 (6 bases). CDR3 length: 14 residues. Germline-derived CDR1 and CDR2 are SGHVS and FNYEAQ. The V end lost 3 bases, the J end lost 4 bases, and 11 bases lay between the germline ends. In nucleotides, the CDR3 is TGTGCCAGCAGCTTCGGCGGGACGGCAGATACGCAGTATTTT. Its translation: CASSFGGTADTQYF.

The chain has TRBV18 and TRBJ1-2, with TRBD1 identical over 7 bases. J gave up 2 bases and V 0 bases, and 6 bases lay outside the gene matches. The germline V gene has CDR1 KGHSH and CDR2 LQKENI. The CDR3 length is 16 residues. CDR3 region: CASSPPSGGRNYGYTF. Here the CDR3 DNA reads TGTGCCAGCTCACCACCTTCAGGGGGGCGGAACTATGGCTACACCTTC. Supplemented by reference TRBV18 and TRBJ1-2, the full variable domain reads NAGVMQNPRHLVRRRGQEARLRCSPMKGHSHVYWYRQLPEEGLKFMVYLQKENIIDESGMPKERFSAEFPKEGPSILRIQQVVRGDSAAYFCASSPPSGGRNYGYTFGSGTRLTVV.

The V and J genes are TRBV18 and TRBJ1-2; TRBD1 aligns across 8 bases. This CDR3 region has 15 residues. CDR1 is KGHSH, CDR2 LQKENI, per germline. V was pared by 0 bases and J by 6 bases, with 6 bases of the junction left unmatched. This CDR3 reads CASSPPGQGINGYTF. CDR3 DNA: TGTGCCAGCTCACCACCAGGACAGGGAATTAATGGCTACACCTTC.

This chain joins TRBV9 and TRBJ1-6; D uncertain. This CDR3 region has 13 residues. Deletions cut 4 bases from V and 10 bases from J, with 12 bases between. Germline values: CDR1 SGDLS, CDR2 YYNGEE. The CDR3 reads CASSPSRRSPLHF. In DNA form, the CDR3 reads TGTGCCAGCAGCCCCAGCAGGAGGTCACCCCTCCACTTT.

V usage is TRBV12-5 and J usage is TRBJ2-1; 9 bases map to TRBD2. Germline V CDR1 and CDR2: LGHNT, FRNRAP. The CDR3 spans 18 residues. With 0 bases clipped from V and 4 bases from J, the junction kept 10 bases outside the gene matches. The CDR3 here is CASGLVLGREGQYNEQFF. DNA for the CDR3: TGTGCTAGTGGTTTGGTACTTGGGCGGGAGGGCCAATACAATGAGCAGTTCTTC.

The chain couples TRBV14 to TRBJ2-1; D may be TRBD2 (5 bases). This CDR3 is 12 amino acids long. CDR1 SGHDN and CDR2 FVKESK come from the germline V gene. Trimming took 0 bases from V and 13 from J, leaving 10 bases between them. In DNA, the CDR3 is TGTGCCAGCAGCCAAGATTACGGGATACAGTTCTTC. Protein sequence: CASSQDYGIQFF.

The chain combines TRBV28 with TRBJ2-7; 7 positions agree with TRBD1. There are 13 residues in the CDR3. V lost 1 base to trimming and J lost 6 bases; unmatched junction nucleotides: 3. CDR1 and CDR2 (germline): MDHEN, SYDVKM. CDR3 sequence: CASSLSDRAEQYF. The CDR3, as DNA: TGTGCCAGCAGTTTATCCGACAGGGCCGAGCAGTACTTC.

This chain uses TRBV28 with TRBJ2-1; TRBD2 matches 11 bases. The V gene end was trimmed by 4 bases and the J gene end by 3 bases; junction bases not matched to a gene: 5. The CDR3 is made up of 16 amino acids. Per the germline V gene, CDR1 is MDHEN and CDR2 is SYDVKM. The CDR3, as DNA: TGTGCCAGCAGTTCGGGACTAGCGGTCCTCTACAATGAGCAGTTCTTC. It codes for CASSSGLAVLYNEQFF.

The rearrangement joins TRBV6-5 to TRBJ2-7; tentative D call: TRBD2 (5 bases). Trimming left V 1 base short and J 3 bases short, with 10 bases between. The CDR3 loop spans 14 amino acids. Germline CDR1 MNHEY, CDR2 SVGAGI. The CDR3 coding sequence is TGTGCCAGCAGTTACTTAGGACTTCACTACGAGCAGTACTTC. It is translated as CASSYLGLHYEQYF.

The table lists this clone with a count of one. V usage is TRBV27 and J usage is TRBJ1-2, with D perhaps matching TRBD1 (6 bases). The CDR3 is 13 amino acids. Trimming removed 2 bases at V and 13 bases at J, with 17 bases between. Germline CDR1 and CDR2: MNHEY and SMNVEV (reference sequence). CDR3 protein: CASSLNTGQQFTF. As DNA, the CDR3 is TGTGCCAGCAGTTTAAATACGGGACAACAATTCACCTTC.

The chain carries TRBV2 and TRBJ2-1; 8 positions match TRBD2. This CDR3 region has 18 residues. V was clipped by 6 bases and J by 6 bases; unmatched bases: 19. CDR1 SNHLY and CDR2 FYNNEI come from the germline V gene. CDR3 in amino acids: CASSEVQGEEREGNEQFF. CDR3 coding DNA: TGTGCCAGCAGCGAGGTCCAGGGTGAGGAACGGGAGGGCAATGAGCAGTTCTTC.

This clone was detected a few times. The gene calls are TRBV6-1 and TRBJ2-1, with 12 bases fitting TRBD2. V was pared by 6 bases and J by 8 bases, with 5 bases of the junction left unmatched. The germline gives CDR1 MNHNS, CDR2 SASEGT. The CDR3 length is 14 residues. The CDR3: CASSPSGRVDEQFF. The CDR3 DNA reads TGTGCCAGCAGCCCTAGCGGGAGGGTGGATGAGCAGTTCTTC.

This chain links TRBV4-3 with TRBJ2-5, with D uncertain. CDR1 LGHNA and CDR2 YSLEER come from the germline V gene. The CDR3 is 15 amino acids. The V end lost 1 base, the J end lost 4 bases, and 13 bases lay between the germline ends. The CDR3 nucleotides read TGCGCCAGCAGCCAAGTAGGAGAGAAAGGAGAGACCCAGTACTTC. Its translation is CASSQVGEKGETQYF.

The chain uses TRBV25-1 and TRBJ1-1; perhaps TRBD1 as D (6 bases). This CDR3 comprises 13 residues. The ends were cut back, 3 bases at V and 6 bases at J, with 11 bases in the middle. CDR1 and CDR2 from the germline V gene are MGHDK and SYGVNS. The CDR3 nucleotides read TGTGCCAGCAGTGAGTCACAGGGTTCTGAAGCTTTCTTT. It translates to CASSESQGSEAFF.

Comment on this clone: One junction end does not reproduce the germline sequence, and a read error may be involved. V gene TRBV5-1 combines with J gene TRBJ2-7, with 8 bases aligning to TRBD1. CDR1 is SGHRS, CDR2 YFSETQ, per germline. The CDR3 spans 15 residues. Here the CDR3 reads CASSFTGGPDYERYF. For the CDR3, the DNA is TGCGCCAGCAGCTTCACAGGGGGACCCGACTACGAGCGGTACTTC. The whole variable domain, filled in from reference TRBV5-1 and TRBJ2-7, reads KAGVTQTPRYLIKTRGQQVTLSCSPISGHRSVSWYQQTPGQGLQFLFEYFSETQRNKGNFPGRFSGRQFSNSRSEMNVSTLELGDSALYLCASSFTGGPDYERYFGPGTRLTVT.